The 21 T cell receptor beta chains given below trace back to one sample, sequenced in a study of shared clonotypes between healthy human individuals. TCRdb's copy holds only in-frame clones and misses some; the assay was immunoSEQ multiplex PCR. The sample has some 2,500,000 clones, 80% to 95% seen once. What was sequenced was naive CD4+ T cells from PBMCs. This sample's subset: CD45RA+ positively selected. These receptors were collected from a young man in good health. Some clones in this sample may be carry-over from other donors' samples.

This chain uses TRBV5-6 with TRBJ1-2; possible D gene TRBD1, 6 bases. V lost 4 bases and J lost 6, with 13 bases in between. The CDR3 has 13 residues. Germline-derived CDR1 and CDR2 are SGHDT and YYEEEE. CDR3 sequence reads: CASSLGQWNGYTF. The CDR3 nucleotides read TGTGCCAGCAGCCTGGGACAATGGAATGGCTACACCTTC.

The gene calls are TRBV7-8 and TRBJ1-2; D not resolved. The CDR3 sequence is 13 residues long. V lost 3 bases and J 8 bases, leaving 13 bases between the germline ends. Germline V gives CDR1 SGHVS, CDR2 FQNEAQ. The CDR3 coding sequence is TGTGCCAGCAGCTTGGCGGAGCCTACGGGCTACACCTTC. Amino acids: CASSLAEPTGYTF.

The V and J genes are TRBV9 and TRBJ2-7; perhaps TRBD2 as D (6 bases). Germline values: CDR1 SGDLS, CDR2 YYNGEE. CDR3 length: 14 residues. V was clipped by 0 bases and J by 6 bases, with 13 bases between them. CDR3: CASSVAWGESEQYF. The CDR3 DNA reads as TGTGCCAGCAGCGTAGCGTGGGGGGAATCCGAGCAGTACTTC.

This chain uses TRBV7-2 with TRBJ2-1; 8 bases match TRBD2. The V gene's germline CDR1 is SGHTA and CDR2 FQGNSA. V lost 1 base to trimming and J lost 6 bases; unmatched junction nucleotides: 5. The CDR3 consists of 15 residues. In nucleotides, the CDR3 is TGTGCCAGCAGCTTAGTAGCGGGACGTCGCAATGAGCAGTTCTTC. Protein product: CASSLVAGRRNEQFF.

CDR3 sequence reads: CASSLFSSVTEAFF. CDR3 sequence (DNA): TGCGCCAGCAGCTTGTTCAGCTCGGTCACTGAAGCTTTCTTT. The chain combines TRBV5-1 with TRBJ1-1; D is uncertain. The V end lost 1 base, the J end lost 4 bases, and 11 bases lay between the germline ends. This CDR3 region has 14 residues. Germline V CDR1 and CDR2: SGHRS, YFSETQ.

V gene TRBV27 combines with J gene TRBJ1-2; D gene uncertain. Per germline, CDR1 MNHEY and CDR2 SMNVEV (reference sequence). Trimming cost V 3 bases and J 4 bases, with 15 bases left between them. There are 15 residues in the CDR3. This CDR3 reads CASSFRAGPPYGYTF. CDR3 coding DNA: TGTGCCAGCAGTTTTCGGGCAGGACCCCCCTATGGCTACACCTTC.

V gene TRBV5-1 combines with J gene TRBJ2-3, with TRBD2 identical over 14 bases. The V and J ends lost 2 bases and 2 bases, in that order; junction bases with no gene match: 7. CDR3 length: 18 amino acids. Germline assignment: CDR1 SGHRS and CDR2 YFSETQ. The DNA for the CDR3 is TGCGCCAGCAGCTTTAAAGGGACTAGCGGGAGCGTCACAGATACGCAGTATTTT. It specifies CASSFKGTSGSVTDTQYF.

The rearrangement joins TRBV19 to TRBJ2-7; D is undetermined. Germline CDR1 reads LNHDA; CDR2 reads SQIVND (reference sequence). Trimming left V 4 bases short and J 0 bases short, with 16 bases between. This CDR3 contains 16 residues. CDR3 nucleotides: TGTGCCAGTAGTAGGTCCGGGTACCTGAGCTCCTACGAGCAGTACTTC. Translated: CASSRSGYLSSYEQYF.

The chain has TRBV7-9 and TRBJ2-7, with D tentatively TRBD2 (7 bases). Between the trimmed V and J ends, which lost 5 bases and 1 base, there was a span of 15 bases. Germline V gives CDR1 SEHNR, CDR2 FQNEAQ (reference sequence). The CDR3 totals 15 residues. The CDR3 is CASSPKGGESYEQYF. The CDR3 DNA sequence: TGTGCCAGCAGCCCCAAGGGGGGGGAATCCTACGAGCAGTACTTC.

V and J are TRBV9 and TRBJ2-3, with TRBD2 as a possible D gene (6 bases). CDR1 and CDR2 (germline): SGDLS, YYNGEE. V was pared by 9 bases and J by 2 bases, with 16 bases between. The length of the CDR3 is 14 residues. CDR3 in amino acids: CATSEAGPTDTQYF. In DNA, the CDR3 is TGTGCCACCTCAGAGGCGGGACCCACAGATACGCAGTATTTT.

The chain combines TRBV4-2 with TRBJ2-7; 16 bases agree with TRBD2. V shed 3 bases, J shed 5 bases, and the junction held 13 bases outside the gene matches. This CDR3 is 19 amino acids long. Germline assignment: CDR1 LGHNA and CDR2 YNFKEQ. The CDR3 reads CASSQTGGTSGRAKNEQYF. CDR3 nucleotides: TGTGCCAGCAGCCAGACAGGCGGGACTAGCGGGAGGGCCAAAAACGAGCAGTACTTC.

This chain joins TRBV7-2 and TRBJ2-7; TRBD2 matches 9 bases. Per the germline V gene, CDR1 is SGHTA and CDR2 is FQGNSA. This CDR3 region has 15 residues. V was pared by 1 base and J by 3 bases, with 4 bases of the junction left unmatched. CDR3 residues: CASSLGLAVNYEQYF. CDR3 nucleotide sequence: TGTGCCAGCAGCTTAGGACTAGCGGTAAACTACGAGCAGTACTTC.

The chain joins TRBV4-3 to TRBJ2-3; D is ambiguous. The V gene's germline CDR1 is LGHNA and CDR2 YSLEER. Trimming cost V 2 bases and J 3 bases, with 12 bases left between them. The CDR3 sequence is 15 residues long. CDR3 loop: CASSQRQVGTDTQYF. The CDR3 DNA is TGCGCCAGCAGCCAACGGCAGGTGGGGACAGATACGCAGTATTTT.

The chain couples TRBV5-1 to TRBJ1-2; TRBD1 matches 7 bases. Germline lookup yields CDR1 SGHRS and CDR2 YFSETQ. The CDR3 is made up of 13 amino acids. With V trimmed by 4 bases and J by 6 bases, 6 bases remained unmatched. The chain's CDR3 is CASSDRARNGYTF. DNA of the CDR3: TGCGCCAGCAGCGACAGGGCTAGGAATGGCTACACCTTC.

The rearrangement joins TRBV11-2 to TRBJ1-1; D is uncertain. The CDR3 sequence is 15 residues long. Deletions cut 7 bases from V and 5 bases from J, with 20 bases between. The V gene's germline CDR1 is SGHAT and CDR2 FQNNGV. This CDR3 reads CASTSPNLGWTEAFF. In DNA form, the CDR3 reads TGTGCCAGCACCAGCCCCAATCTTGGGTGGACTGAAGCTTTCTTT.

This clone was seen only once. The chain recombines TRBV9 with TRBJ1-5; 7 nucleotides align to TRBD1. This CDR3 has 15 residues. Germline V gene data show CDR1 as SGDLS and CDR2 as YYNGEE. V lost 2 bases and J lost 1; bases outside the gene matches: 3. The CDR3 region has the DNA TGTGCCAGCAGCGTGACAGGGATGAGCAATCAGCCCCAGCATTTT. It encodes CASSVTGMSNQPQHF.

The J gene is TRBJ2-7, the V gene TRBV7-9; 12 nucleotides align to TRBD2. With 2 bases clipped from V and 4 bases from J, the junction kept 15 bases outside the gene matches. Germline-derived CDR1 and CDR2 are SEHNR and FQNEAQ (reference sequence). This CDR3 is 19 amino acids long. The CDR3 region has the DNA TGTGCCAGCAGCTTAAGAGAGCGACTAGCGGGAGAAGGGCTGTACGAGCAGTACTTC. It is translated as CASSLRERLAGEGLYEQYF.

The chain joins TRBV11-2 to TRBJ2-2; D gene ambiguous. Germline CDR1 SGHAT, CDR2 FQNNGV. The CDR3 is 15 amino acids. The V and J ends lost 5 bases and 6 bases respectively, with 16 bases between them. The CDR3 reads CASSAPTGPSGELFF. The CDR3 nucleotides are TGTGCCAGCAGCGCACCCACGGGTCCATCCGGGGAGCTGTTTTTT.

The V call is TRBV27, the J call TRBJ1-5; D is ambiguous. The CDR3 is 16 amino acids. Between the trimmed V and J ends, which lost 2 bases and 0 bases, there was a span of 11 bases. The germline gives CDR1 MNHEY, CDR2 SMNVEV (reference sequence). The CDR3 DNA sequence: TGTGCCAGCAGTTTAATCGGACGGAATAGCAATCAGCCCCAGCATTTT. Translating it yields CASSLIGRNSNQPQHF.

The rearrangement joins TRBV29-1 to TRBJ2-7; TRBD2 matches at 14 bases. Trimming removed 6 bases from V and 2 bases from J; junction bases left unmatched: 6. The CDR3 has 15 amino acids. Germline V lookup: CDR1 SQVTM, CDR2 ANQGSEA. The CDR3 bases are TGCAGCGTAACCGGGACTAGCGGGAGAACCTACGAGCAGTACTTC. Its translation is CSVTGTSGRTYEQYF.

This chain uses TRBV5-8 with TRBJ1-2; D is perhaps TRBD1 (6 bases). Germline lookup yields CDR1 SGHTS and CDR2 YDEGEE. The CDR3 has 14 residues. V lost 0 bases and J 8 bases, leaving 14 bases between the germline ends. DNA of the CDR3: TGTGCCAGCAGCTTGGGGCTTTGGACAGACGGCTACACCTTC. It is translated as CASSLGLWTDGYTF. Drawing the rest from reference TRBV5-8 and TRBJ1-2, the complete variable domain is EAGVTQSPTHLIKTRGQQATLRCSPISGHTSVYWYQQALGLGLQFLLWYDEGEERNRGNFPPRFSGRQFPNYSSELNVNALELEDSALYLCASSLGLWTDGYTFGSGTRLTVV.